The rows below give T cell receptor beta chains drawn from one sample of a study of T-cell reconstitution after alpha-beta-depleted transplantation in children. TCRdb ran MiXCR on the PCR reads and lists one entry per CDR3 protein. The sample consists of 300,000 to 350,000 distinct CDR3 sequences, roughly 25% of them appearing once. The sample in question was PBMCs, mostly from graft donor cells, obtained 180 days after TCRalphabeta/CD19-depleted stem cell transplant. The source is a male patient aged 5 to 17 who had a stem cell transplant for acute lymphoblastic leukemia, so the T cells may come from the graft donor. The CDR3 runs from the conserved cysteine through the conserved F or W. The order of the fields is clone size, D gene, V gene, J gene, CDR3 DNA, CDR3 protein. The D gene is left open where the match is weak. Clone size appears in some rows only: once, few, many, or a class for an expanded clone.

clone_size: once; d_call: NA; v_call: TRBV20-1; j_call: TRBJ1-1; cdr3_nt: TGCAGTGCTAGAGTCTCGTGGTCCACTGAAGCTTTCTTT; cdr3_aa: CSARVSWSTEAFF
clone_size: NA; d_call: TRBD2; v_call: TRBV4-1; j_call: TRBJ2-5; cdr3_nt: TGCGCCAGCAGCCCGCGGGAGGGCCAAGAGACCCAGTACTTC; cdr3_aa: CASSPREGQETQYF
clone_size: few; d_call: NA; v_call: TRBV18; j_call: TRBJ1-1; cdr3_nt: TGTGCCAGCTCACTACACTTCCTGAACACTGAAGCTTTCTTT; cdr3_aa: CASSLHFLNTEAFF
clone_size: once; d_call: NA; v_call: TRBV5-1; j_call: TRBJ2-7; cdr3_nt: TGCGCCAGCAGCTTGGCCCCGCAGGCCACCTACGAGCATTACTTC; cdr3_aa: CASSLAPQATYEHYF
clone_size: few; d_call: NA; v_call: TRBV15; j_call: TRBJ2-3; cdr3_nt: TGTGCCACTAGCAGAGGCACCGTGGCGGGATCAGATACGCAGTATTTT; cdr3_aa: CATSRGTVAGSDTQYF
clone_size: few; d_call: NA; v_call: TRBV12-3/TRBV12-4; j_call: TRBJ1-5; cdr3_nt: TGTGCCAGCAGCCAACTTTACGGAAGCAATCAGCCCCAGCATTTT; cdr3_aa: CASSQLYGSNQPQHF
clone_size: few; d_call: NA; v_call: TRBV10-3; j_call: TRBJ1-2; cdr3_nt: TGTGCCATCAGTGACTGGGACCCCTCCGCCTATGGCTACACCTTC; cdr3_aa: CAISDWDPSAYGYTF
clone_size: many; d_call: NA; v_call: TRBV19; j_call: TRBJ2-1; cdr3_nt: TGTGCCAGTAGTATGGGGTGGCAGGACAATGAGCAGTTCTTC; cdr3_aa: CASSMGWQDNEQFF
clone_size: NA; d_call: TRBD1; v_call: TRBV4-1; j_call: TRBJ2-7; cdr3_nt: TGCGCCAGCAGGCAGAGGAGGCAGGGGGTCTACGAGCAGTACTTC; cdr3_aa: CASRQRRQGVYEQYF
clone_size: few; d_call: TRBD1; v_call: TRBV11-2; j_call: TRBJ2-7; cdr3_nt: TGTGCCAGCCTCCGGACAGGGCGCGATGAGGGCGACGAGCAGTACTTC; cdr3_aa: CASLRTGRDEGDEQYF
clone_size: few; d_call: TRBD2; v_call: TRBV6-1; j_call: TRBJ2-7; cdr3_nt: TGTGCCAGCAGGGGCGGAGCGGGAGCGAGCTACGAGCAGTACTTC; cdr3_aa: CASRGGAGASYEQYF
clone_size: NA; d_call: NA; v_call: TRBV20-1; j_call: TRBJ2-1; cdr3_nt: TGCAGTGAGAGGTCTGAGATCTGCGGGGACAGATCGCCTGGGGGTGAGCAGTTCTTC; cdr3_aa: CSERSEICGDRSPGGEQFF
clone_size: few; d_call: NA; v_call: TRBV27; j_call: TRBJ2-5; cdr3_nt: TGTGCCAGCAGTTCCCCAGGGGCTTTGGAGACCCAGTACTTC; cdr3_aa: CASSSPGALETQYF
clone_size: NA; d_call: TRBD2; v_call: TRBV24-1; j_call: TRBJ2-3; cdr3_nt: TGTGCCACCAGTGACTTCGAGGGCGGGAGGGCCGGGACGGCAGATACGCAGTATTTT; cdr3_aa: CATSDFEGGRAGTADTQYF
clone_size: NA; d_call: NA; v_call: TRBV5-1; j_call: TRBJ2-3; cdr3_nt: TGCGCCAGCAGCGGGGGCCGCTCTCCCACAGATACGCAGTATTTT; cdr3_aa: CASSGGRSPTDTQYF
clone_size: NA; d_call: NA; v_call: TRBV7-2; j_call: TRBJ2-7; cdr3_nt: TGTGCCAGCAGCTTAGCGCAGGGGGGGGAGCAGTACTTC; cdr3_aa: CASSLAQGGEQYF
clone_size: NA; d_call: NA; v_call: TRBV2; j_call: TRBJ2-7; cdr3_nt: TGTGCCAGCAGCGAACAGTACTACGAGCAGTACTTC; cdr3_aa: CASSEQYYEQYF
clone_size: NA; d_call: NA; v_call: TRBV11-2; j_call: TRBJ2-7; cdr3_nt: TGTGCCAGCAGCCTATACCCCTACGAGCAGTACTTC; cdr3_aa: CASSLYPYEQYF
clone_size: NA; d_call: TRBD2; v_call: TRBV6-1; j_call: TRBJ2-7; cdr3_nt: TGTGCCAGCAGTGAAGCCCGGACGAAGGGACTAAAGGTCTGCGAGCAGTACTTC; cdr3_aa: CASSEARTKGLKVCEQYF
clone_size: few; d_call: NA; v_call: TRBV6-5; j_call: TRBJ1-2; cdr3_nt: TGTGCCAGCCCCTATCAAGGCTACACCTTC; cdr3_aa: CASPYQGYTF
clone_size: few; d_call: NA; v_call: TRBV5-1; j_call: TRBJ1-1; cdr3_nt: TGCGCCAGATCTTTTAGGACAACGAACACTGAAGCTTTCTTT; cdr3_aa: CARSFRTTNTEAFF
clone_size: few; d_call: NA; v_call: TRBV20-1; j_call: TRBJ1-5; cdr3_nt: TGCAGTGCTACCTTCTCCGGCAGAGGGAATCAGCCCCAGCATTTT; cdr3_aa: CSATFSGRGNQPQHF
clone_size: few; d_call: TRBD2; v_call: TRBV5-1; j_call: TRBJ2-6; cdr3_nt: TGCGCCAGCAGCCAGGGACTAGCGGGAGCCTCTGGGGCCAACGTCCTGACTTTC; cdr3_aa: CASSQGLAGASGANVLTF
clone_size: NA; d_call: NA; v_call: TRBV7-6; j_call: TRBJ2-7; cdr3_nt: TGTGCCAGCAGCTTAGAGGTGGCCCCCTACGAGCAGTACTTC; cdr3_aa: CASSLEVAPYEQYF
clone_size: NA; d_call: TRBD2; v_call: TRBV5-1; j_call: TRBJ2-1; cdr3_nt: TGCGCCAGCAGCGGCTGGACTAGCGGGAGCAATGAGCAGTTCTTC; cdr3_aa: CASSGWTSGSNEQFF
clone_size: few; d_call: NA; v_call: TRBV30; j_call: TRBJ2-1; cdr3_nt: TGTGCCTGGAGTGCGGGGAAACACAATGAGCAGTTCTTC; cdr3_aa: CAWSAGKHNEQFF
clone_size: NA; d_call: TRBD1; v_call: TRBV5-5; j_call: TRBJ2-2; cdr3_nt: TGTGCCAGCAGCATACAGGGGGCAGGGACCGGGGAGCTGTTTTTT; cdr3_aa: CASSIQGAGTGELFF
clone_size: NA; d_call: TRBD2; v_call: TRBV25-1; j_call: TRBJ2-1; cdr3_nt: TGTGCCAGCAGAGGGTCTATAGCGGGCATCTACAATGAGCAGTTCTTC; cdr3_aa: CASRGSIAGIYNEQFF
clone_size: few; d_call: NA; v_call: TRBV5-5; j_call: TRBJ1-1; cdr3_nt: TGTGCCAGCAGCTTAGTGACCGCCTCGAACACTGAAGCTTTCTTT; cdr3_aa: CASSLVTASNTEAFF
clone_size: few; d_call: TRBD1; v_call: TRBV5-8; j_call: TRBJ2-5; cdr3_nt: TGTGCCAGCAGACCGGGACAGGGCATCCAAGAGACCCAGTACTTC; cdr3_aa: CASRPGQGIQETQYF
clone_size: few; d_call: TRBD2; v_call: TRBV9; j_call: TRBJ2-1; cdr3_nt: TGTGCCAGCAGCGTATACGGAGCGGGAGATCTCGGCGATGAGCAGTTCTTC; cdr3_aa: CASSVYGAGDLGDEQFF
clone_size: few; d_call: NA; v_call: TRBV20-1; j_call: TRBJ2-1; cdr3_nt: TGCAGTGCTAGGAGATTTCAGGGTCAGGGCTACAATGAGCAGTTCTTC; cdr3_aa: CSARRFQGQGYNEQFF
clone_size: few; d_call: NA; v_call: TRBV10-3; j_call: TRBJ2-7; cdr3_nt: TGTGCCACCCTTTTTCAGGGGCAGTACGAGCAGTACTTC; cdr3_aa: CATLFQGQYEQYF
clone_size: NA; d_call: NA; v_call: TRBV9; j_call: TRBJ2-6; cdr3_nt: TGTGCCAGCAGCGTGCGCTCTGGGGCCAACGTCCTGACTTTC; cdr3_aa: CASSVRSGANVLTF
clone_size: few; d_call: TRBD1; v_call: TRBV10-3; j_call: TRBJ2-7; cdr3_nt: TGTGCCATCAGTGAGACGGACTCCAGGGGGCCCTCCTACGAGCAGTACTTC; cdr3_aa: CAISETDSRGPSYEQYF
clone_size: NA; d_call: NA; v_call: TRBV7-9; j_call: TRBJ1-6; cdr3_nt: TGTGCCAGCAGCTTCGGACAGAATTCACCCCTCCACTTT; cdr3_aa: CASSFGQNSPLHF
clone_size: many; d_call: NA; v_call: TRBV5-1; j_call: TRBJ2-2; cdr3_nt: TGCGCCAGCAGCTTGGAAACGGCGAACACCGGGGAGCTGTTTTTT; cdr3_aa: CASSLETANTGELFF
clone_size: few; d_call: NA; v_call: TRBV10-3; j_call: TRBJ2-7; cdr3_nt: TGTGCCATCAGTGTACTACTTACCTACGAGCAGTACTTC; cdr3_aa: CAISVLLTYEQYF
clone_size: NA; d_call: TRBD2; v_call: TRBV19; j_call: TRBJ2-7; cdr3_nt: TGTGCCAGTGGAACTAGCGGGAGGCGTTTGGGCTACGAGCAGTACTTC; cdr3_aa: CASGTSGRRLGYEQYF
clone_size: NA; d_call: NA; v_call: TRBV7-9; j_call: TRBJ2-5; cdr3_nt: TGTGCCAGCAGCTTAGCATTAGGAGAGACCCAGTACTTC; cdr3_aa: CASSLALGETQYF
clone_size: few; d_call: NA; v_call: TRBV25-1; j_call: TRBJ2-3; cdr3_nt: TGTGCCAGCAGTGAATTGGGGGGCAGGACAGATACGCAGTATTTT; cdr3_aa: CASSELGGRTDTQYF
clone_size: few; d_call: NA; v_call: TRBV7-9; j_call: TRBJ1-2; cdr3_nt: TGTGCCAGCAGCTTAGTATCCCGGTATTCGACGTACACCTTC; cdr3_aa: CASSLVSRYSTYTF
clone_size: NA; d_call: NA; v_call: TRBV24-1; j_call: TRBJ2-2; cdr3_nt: TGTGCCACCAACAGCGTTAACACCGGGGAGCTGTTTTTT; cdr3_aa: CATNSVNTGELFF
clone_size: many; d_call: TRBD1; v_call: TRBV7-6; j_call: TRBJ2-7; cdr3_nt: TGTGCCAGCAGCATGACAGGGGGCCACGGCTACGAGCAGTACTTC; cdr3_aa: CASSMTGGHGYEQYF
clone_size: few; d_call: TRBD1; v_call: TRBV25-1; j_call: TRBJ1-1; cdr3_nt: TGTGCCAGCAGTGAATTAGCGGGACAGGGTGAAGCTTTCTTT; cdr3_aa: CASSELAGQGEAFF
clone_size: NA; d_call: TRBD1; v_call: TRBV20-1; j_call: TRBJ1-2; cdr3_nt: TGCAGTGCCCCTGGACAGGGAGAGAACTATGGCTACACCTTC; cdr3_aa: CSAPGQGENYGYTF
clone_size: few; d_call: TRBD2; v_call: TRBV4-1; j_call: TRBJ2-7; cdr3_nt: TGCGCCAGCAGCCCGGGACTAGCGGGACTCCCCAGCTCCTACGAGCAGTACTTC; cdr3_aa: CASSPGLAGLPSSYEQYF
clone_size: many; d_call: NA; v_call: TRBV5-5; j_call: TRBJ1-2; cdr3_nt: TGTGCCAGCAGCTTGGTAACACCTAACTATGGCTACACCTTC; cdr3_aa: CASSLVTPNYGYTF
clone_size: many; d_call: NA; v_call: TRBV12-3/TRBV12-4; j_call: TRBJ1-1; cdr3_nt: TGTGCCAGCAACTTAGTGGGAAACACTGAAGCTTTCTTT; cdr3_aa: CASNLVGNTEAFF
clone_size: NA; d_call: TRBD2; v_call: TRBV2; j_call: TRBJ2-1; cdr3_nt: TGTGCCAGCGGAGGACTAGCGGGAGGGCCCTCCTACAATGAGCAGTTCTTC; cdr3_aa: CASGGLAGGPSYNEQFF
clone_size: few; d_call: TRBD2; v_call: TRBV7-7; j_call: TRBJ2-3; cdr3_nt: TGTGCCAGCAGCTCCTTCTTAGCGGGAGAGGGGACAGATACGCAGTATTTT; cdr3_aa: CASSSFLAGEGTDTQYF
clone_size: few; d_call: TRBD2; v_call: TRBV7-2; j_call: TRBJ2-7; cdr3_nt: TGTGCCAGCAGCGCGCGACTAGCGGGACACTCCTACGAGCAGTACTTC; cdr3_aa: CASSARLAGHSYEQYF
clone_size: few; d_call: NA; v_call: TRBV5-1; j_call: TRBJ2-5; cdr3_nt: TGCGCCAGCAGCCCCCCCCCGGAAGAGACCCAGTACTTC; cdr3_aa: CASSPPPEETQYF
clone_size: few; d_call: NA; v_call: TRBV12-3/TRBV12-4; j_call: TRBJ1-2; cdr3_nt: TGTGCCAGCAGAACCACCAGGGACTATGGCTACACCTTC; cdr3_aa: CASRTTRDYGYTF
clone_size: NA; d_call: TRBD1; v_call: TRBV24-1; j_call: TRBJ2-1; cdr3_nt: TGTGCCACCAGTGGCCCGGGACAGGGAAATGAGCAGTTCTTC; cdr3_aa: CATSGPGQGNEQFF
clone_size: few; d_call: TRBD1; v_call: TRBV5-8; j_call: TRBJ2-1; cdr3_nt: TGTGCCAGCAGCTTCGGGGACAGGAGCTCCTACAATGAGCAGTTCTTC; cdr3_aa: CASSFGDRSSYNEQFF
clone_size: NA; d_call: TRBD2; v_call: TRBV2; j_call: TRBJ2-7; cdr3_nt: TGTGCCATAAGGACTAGCGATCTGGGAGAGCAGTACTTC; cdr3_aa: CAIRTSDLGEQYF
clone_size: NA; d_call: TRBD2; v_call: TRBV5-1; j_call: TRBJ2-3; cdr3_nt: TGCGCCAGCAGCTTGAGGCAGGGAGTAGCGGGAGCCTCAGATACGCAGTATTTT; cdr3_aa: CASSLRQGVAGASDTQYF
clone_size: NA; d_call: NA; v_call: TRBV20-1; j_call: TRBJ2-7; cdr3_nt: TGCAGTGCTAGAGATCGTCCCAGGTCCTACGAGCAGTACTTC; cdr3_aa: CSARDRPRSYEQYF
clone_size: NA; d_call: NA; v_call: TRBV18; j_call: TRBJ1-1; cdr3_nt: TGTGCCAGCTCACCACCAAGTTTCAGGGAGGAGAACACTGAAGCTTTCTTT; cdr3_aa: CASSPPSFREENTEAFF